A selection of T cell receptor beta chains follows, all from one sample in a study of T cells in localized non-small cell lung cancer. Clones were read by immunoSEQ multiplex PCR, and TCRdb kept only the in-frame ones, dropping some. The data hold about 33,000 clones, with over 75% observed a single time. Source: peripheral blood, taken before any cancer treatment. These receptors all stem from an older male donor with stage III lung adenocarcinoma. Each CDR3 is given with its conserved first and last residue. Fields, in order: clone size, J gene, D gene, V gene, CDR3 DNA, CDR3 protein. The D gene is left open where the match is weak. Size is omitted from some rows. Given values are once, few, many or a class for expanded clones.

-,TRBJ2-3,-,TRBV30,TGTGCCTGGAGTGTACTACGGAGGGATACGCAGTATTTT,CAWSVLRRDTQYF
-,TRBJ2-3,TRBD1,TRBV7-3,TGTGCCAGCCAACAGGGGGCTAGCACAGATACGCAGTATTTT,CASQQGASTDTQYF
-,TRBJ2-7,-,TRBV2,TGTGCCAGCAGTGATCGGGGATGGGCGGACGAGCAGTACTTC,CASSDRGWADEQYF
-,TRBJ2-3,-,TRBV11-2,TGTGCCAGCAGTTCTCCACCGCGGTTGCTCACAGATACGCAGTATTTT,CASSSPPRLLTDTQYF
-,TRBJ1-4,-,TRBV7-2,TGTGCCAGCAGGCAGCTTAATGAAAAACTGTTTTTT,CASRQLNEKLFF
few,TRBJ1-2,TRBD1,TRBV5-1,TGCGCCAGCAGCTTGGGGGGACAGGGGGCCCATGGCTACACCTTC,CASSLGGQGAHGYTF
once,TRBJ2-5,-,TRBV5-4,TGTGCCAGCAGCTTATACACGGAAGAGACCCAGTACTTC,CASSLYTEETQYF
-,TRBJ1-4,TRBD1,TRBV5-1,TGCGCCAGCAGCGACGGGACAGGGACCGCAACTAATGAAAAACTGTTTTTT,CASSDGTGTATNEKLFF
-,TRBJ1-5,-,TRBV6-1,TGTGCCAGCAGTGAAGCAGGGCCCAATCAGCCCCAGCATTTT,CASSEAGPNQPQHF
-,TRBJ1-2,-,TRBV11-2,TGTGCCAGCAGCGCGGACCCCGGAGGGTTCGGTGGCTACACCTTC,CASSADPGGFGGYTF
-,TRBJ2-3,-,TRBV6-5,TGTGCCAGCAGTGCGAGGGGGGGCCTAGCAGATACGCAGTATTTT,CASSARGGLADTQYF
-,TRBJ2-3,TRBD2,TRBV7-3,TGTGCCAGCAGCTTAAGGACTAGCGGGGGTTGGACAGATACGCAGTATTTT,CASSLRTSGGWTDTQYF
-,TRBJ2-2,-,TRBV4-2,TGTGCCAGCAGCCAAGATTCCCGCTGGGACCCTGTGGGGGGGGAGCTGTTTTTT,CASSQDSRWDPVGGELFF
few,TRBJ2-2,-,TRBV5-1,TGCGCCAGCAGCTTTGCGGGGCCGAACACCGGGGAGCTGTTTTTT,CASSFAGPNTGELFF
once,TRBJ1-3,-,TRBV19,TGTGCCAGTAGTATCGGGGGACGGGTGGGAGGAAACACCATATATTTT,CASSIGGRVGGNTIYF
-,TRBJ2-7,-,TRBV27,TGTGCCAGCAGTTTAATAGTCTCCTACGAGCAGTACTTC,CASSLIVSYEQYF
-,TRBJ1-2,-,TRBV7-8,TGTGCCAGCACCTCCTCAGGATGGCAGGGATATGGCTACACCTTC,CASTSSGWQGYGYTF
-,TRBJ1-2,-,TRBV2,TGTGCCAGCAGTGTTTCGGCTCAGGGACTTTCGGGAGGCTACACCTTC,CASSVSAQGLSGGYTF
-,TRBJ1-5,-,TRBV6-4,TGTGCCAGCAGTGCAGAGGTTGGGCCCCAGCATTTT,CASSAEVGPQHF
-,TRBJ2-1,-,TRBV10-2,TGCGCCAGTGCAACGAGCTCCTACAATGAGCAGTTCTTC,CASATSSYNEQFF
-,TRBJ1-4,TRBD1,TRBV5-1,TGCGCCAGCAGCATGACAGGGGTTGGAAATGAAAAACTGTTTTTT,CASSMTGVGNEKLFF
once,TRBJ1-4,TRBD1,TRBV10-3,TGTGCCATCAGTGAGCAGGGACAGGGGTCCTATAATGAAAAACTGTTTTTT,CAISEQGQGSYNEKLFF
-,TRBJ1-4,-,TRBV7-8,TGTGCCAGCTCCGAGGGTGCAACTAATGAAAAACTGTTTTTT,CASSEGATNEKLFF
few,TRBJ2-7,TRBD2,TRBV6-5,TGTGCCAGCGCCCCGGGGGGGGCCCCCTACGAGCAGTACTTC,CASAPGGAPYEQYF
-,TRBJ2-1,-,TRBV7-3,TGTGCCAGCAGCCCCGCCGGTTCAGAGCAGTTCTTC,CASSPAGSEQFF
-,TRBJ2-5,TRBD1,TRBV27,TGTGCCAGCAGCAGGGGGGAGACCCAGTACTTC,CASSRGETQYF
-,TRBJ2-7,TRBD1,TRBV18,TGTGCCAGCTCACCACGACAGGGCTCAGAGCAGTACTTC,CASSPRQGSEQYF
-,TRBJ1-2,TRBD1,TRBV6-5,TGTGCCAGCAGGCGTGACAGGGACGATGGCTACACCTTC,CASRRDRDDGYTF
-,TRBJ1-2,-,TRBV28,TGTGCCAGCAGTTCCCTGAGTGTTGGCTACACCTTC,CASSSLSVGYTF
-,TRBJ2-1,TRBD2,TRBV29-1,TGCAGCGCCCCGGGAGGGCCGAGTGAGCAGTTCTTC,CSAPGGPSEQFF
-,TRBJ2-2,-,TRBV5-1,TGCGCCAGCAGAAACACCGGGGAGCTGTTTTTT,CASRNTGELFF
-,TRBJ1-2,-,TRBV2,TGTGCCAGCAGTGGGGTTACAGATCCTACCATCTATGGCTACACCTTC,CASSGVTDPTIYGYTF
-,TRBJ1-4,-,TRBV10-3,TGTGCCATCAGTATTGGAGGGGCTGGTGAAAAACTGTTTTTT,CAISIGGAGEKLFF
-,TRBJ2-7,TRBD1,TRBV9,TGTGCCAGCAGTGCGGACAGGGGCGAGCAGTACTTC,CASSADRGEQYF
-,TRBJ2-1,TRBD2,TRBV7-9,TGTGCCAGCAGCCGCCAAACTAGCGGGCCTTACAATGAGCAGTTCTTC,CASSRQTSGPYNEQFF
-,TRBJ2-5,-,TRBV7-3,TGTGCCAGCAGCCTGGAGGGGTTTTGGGAGACCCAGTACTTC,CASSLEGFWETQYF
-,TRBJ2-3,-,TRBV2,TGTGCCAGCAACCTTCTAGCGTCTAGCACAGATACGCAGTATTTT,CASNLLASSTDTQYF
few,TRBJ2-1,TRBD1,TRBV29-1,TGCAGCGCCGAGCGCCGGGACAGGGGATACAATGAGCAGTTCTTC,CSAERRDRGYNEQFF
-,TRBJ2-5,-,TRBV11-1,TGTGCCAGCAGCTTAAGAACCAGTACAGACCAAGAGACCCAGTACTTC,CASSLRTSTDQETQYF
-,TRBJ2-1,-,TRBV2,TGTGCCAGCAGTTTCAGAGAAGCGGGCGAGCAGTTCTTC,CASSFREAGEQFF
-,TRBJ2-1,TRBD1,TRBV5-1,TGCGCCAGCAGCTGGACAGGGGAGAGCTATGAGCAGTTCTTC,CASSWTGESYEQFF
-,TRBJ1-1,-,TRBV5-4,TGTGCCAGCAGCTCTGAATTGAACACTGAAGCTTTCTTT,CASSSELNTEAFF
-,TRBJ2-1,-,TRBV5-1,TGCGCCAGCAGCTTGGCCATCGGGATCTTCAGCGGTTCCAACTACAATGAGCAGTTCTTC,CASSLAIGIFSGSNYNEQFF
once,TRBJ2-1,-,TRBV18,TGTGCCAGCTCGGGGGCGGGCTCACCCTACAATGAGCAGTTCTTC,CASSGAGSPYNEQFF
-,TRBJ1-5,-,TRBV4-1,TGCGCCAGCAGCCAAGATGGGTCAGGGCGGCAGCCCCAGCATTTT,CASSQDGSGRQPQHF
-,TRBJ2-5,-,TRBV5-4,TGTGCCAGCAGCCCGAAAGTCGGATTAGAGACCCAGTACTTC,CASSPKVGLETQYF
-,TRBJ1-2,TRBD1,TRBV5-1,TGCGCCAGCAGCTTGGCCGGACAGGGGGCTAGTGGCTACACCTTC,CASSLAGQGASGYTF
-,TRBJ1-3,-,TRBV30,TGTGCCTGGACAGTACTAAACACCATATATTTT,CAWTVLNTIYF
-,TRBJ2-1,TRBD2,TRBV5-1,TGCGCCAGCAGCATACTAGCGGGGCAGGACAATGAGCAGTTCTTC,CASSILAGQDNEQFF
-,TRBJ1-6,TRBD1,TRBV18,TGTGCCAGCTCACCACGTCCCAAGGACAGGGGCTATTCACCCCTCCACTTT,CASSPRPKDRGYSPLHF
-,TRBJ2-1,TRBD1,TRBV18,TGTGCCAGCTCACCCGACAGGGCGTATGGCTCGTCGCAGTTCTTC,CASSPDRAYGSSQFF
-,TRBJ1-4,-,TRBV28,TGTGCCAGCAGTTTAGGTGGAAAACTGTTTTTT,CASSLGGKLFF
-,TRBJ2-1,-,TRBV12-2,TGTGCAAGTCGCTACCTCGGGACAGGGTCTTGTTATGAGCAGTTCTTC,CASRYLGTGSCYEQFF